Sequencing of this T cell receptor beta chain was carried out in a study of CD8+ T cells in alopecia areata. Overall study: Once tofacitinib had been taken for 6 to 18 months, 6 months off drug followed.

About this clone: Its target is unknown.

General study results and limits: Scalp samples also yield sequences from resident alphabeta T cells of normal skin.

There are 14 residues in the CDR3. Deletions cut 2 bases from V and 3 bases from J, with 11 bases between. cDNA reverse transcribed from extracted RNA served as the sequencing template. Repertoires were generated with immunoSEQ multiplex PCR, while TCRdb's copy carries only in-frame clones and drops some. The sample yields 200,000 or so clones, nearly 60% seen once. Indicated treatment: oral pan-JAK inhibitor, 5-10 mg twice daily. The receptor's source is a human donor with alopecia areata. Sample: CD4+ T cells sorted from blood, taken at week 24, from a patient treated with tofacitinib. The V and J genes are TRBV23-1 and TRBJ2-7; D gene unclear. TRBV23-1 is an ORF; its function is uncertain. The CDR3 sequence is CASSQGLMIYEQYF. The CDR3 coding sequence is TGCGCCAGCAGTCAAGGCCTGATGATCTACGAGCAGTACTTC.